This T cell receptor (beta chain) was found in a study of cytomegalovirus exposure and HLA in healthy donors. The overall study: A prior study identified 110 million or so unique TCR beta sequences from roughly 170 million T cells. Points from the study as a whole: The authors enumerated some 170 TCR beta chains as linked to cytomegalovirus.

This clone was recorded only once. Its specificity is unknown. The germline V gene has CDR1 SGHAT and CDR2 FQNNGV. Deletions cut 3 bases from V and 3 bases from J, with 12 bases between. The CDR3 covers 14 residues. Primers included in the PCR were 60 Vbeta and 13 Jbeta primers. TCRdb keeps only in-frame clones here, not all; method: immunoSEQ multiplex PCR. The sample consists of roughly 130,000 clones, approximately 85% of them appearing once. The V call is TRBV11-2, the J call TRBJ2-7; D uncertain. Sequencing was performed on PBMCs. The TCR originated in a boy aged 10-17 years in good health and CMV-seronegative. Here the CDR3 reads CASSFPGLYYEQYF. The CDR3 DNA sequence: TGTGCCAGCAGCTTCCCGGGTCTCTACTACGAGCAGTACTTC.